The rows below give T cell receptor beta chains drawn from one sample of a study of shared clonotypes between healthy human individuals. TCRdb keeps only in-frame clones here, not all; method: immunoSEQ multiplex PCR. The sample has some 1,600,000 clones; approximately 98% are singletons. What was sequenced was naive CD4+ T cells sorted from blood. The receptor source for this set is a man aged 25-40 years in good health. CDR3s include the opening cysteine and the closing phenylalanine or tryptophan. Fields, in order: V gene, J gene, D gene, clone size, CDR3 DNA, CDR3 protein. The D gene is left open where the match is weak. Size values are once, few and many counts, or a class for expanded clones, and some rows have none.

v_call: TRBV28; j_call: TRBJ1-1; d_call: NA; clone_size: NA; cdr3_nt: TGTGCCAGCCAAATCAGGGTTCCCACTGAAGCTTTCTTT; cdr3_aa: CASQIRVPTEAFF
v_call: TRBV5-4; j_call: TRBJ1-4; d_call: NA; clone_size: NA; cdr3_nt: TGTGCCAGCAGCTTGTGGGGTTTTGATGAAAAACTGTTTTTT; cdr3_aa: CASSLWGFDEKLFF
v_call: TRBV15; j_call: TRBJ1-1; d_call: NA; clone_size: NA; cdr3_nt: TGTGCCACCAGCAGAGATCCAAAACGCACTGAAGCTTTCTTT; cdr3_aa: CATSRDPKRTEAFF
v_call: TRBV11-3; j_call: TRBJ2-2; d_call: NA; clone_size: NA; cdr3_nt: TGTGCCAGCAGCCCAGGGACTGGTGATCTCGGGGAGCTGTTTTTT; cdr3_aa: CASSPGTGDLGELFF
v_call: TRBV10-1; j_call: TRBJ1-1; d_call: NA; clone_size: NA; cdr3_nt: TGCGCCAGCAGTGATGGGGGAATGAACACTGAAGCTTTCTTT; cdr3_aa: CASSDGGMNTEAFF
v_call: TRBV2; j_call: TRBJ2-1; d_call: NA; clone_size: NA; cdr3_nt: TGTGCCAGAGGTTTTGGGGACAATGAGCAGTTCTTC; cdr3_aa: CARGFGDNEQFF
v_call: TRBV5-8; j_call: TRBJ1-5; d_call: NA; clone_size: NA; cdr3_nt: TGTGCCAGCAGCTTGCGGGCCTTCAATCAGCCCCAGCATTTT; cdr3_aa: CASSLRAFNQPQHF
v_call: TRBV2; j_call: TRBJ1-1; d_call: NA; clone_size: few; cdr3_nt: TGTGCCAGCAGTGGTCGGGGTACTTCGAACACTGAAGCTTTCTTT; cdr3_aa: CASSGRGTSNTEAFF
v_call: TRBV7-2; j_call: TRBJ2-1; d_call: NA; clone_size: NA; cdr3_nt: TGTGCCAGCAGCAGGCCGCAGGCCGACTCCTACAATGAGCAGTTCTTC; cdr3_aa: CASSRPQADSYNEQFF
v_call: TRBV11-3; j_call: TRBJ2-5; d_call: NA; clone_size: NA; cdr3_nt: TGTGCCAGCAGCTTAGGACAGGGAGGATTCCAAGAGACCCAGTACTTC; cdr3_aa: CASSLGQGGFQETQYF
v_call: TRBV5-4; j_call: TRBJ1-2; d_call: NA; clone_size: NA; cdr3_nt: TGTGCCAGCAGCTTGCAGGGCTCCTATGGCTACACCTTC; cdr3_aa: CASSLQGSYGYTF
v_call: TRBV2; j_call: TRBJ2-2; d_call: NA; clone_size: NA; cdr3_nt: TGTGCCAGCATGTATACGCGGATTACCGGGGAGCTGTTTTTT; cdr3_aa: CASMYTRITGELFF
v_call: TRBV21-1; j_call: TRBJ2-7; d_call: NA; clone_size: NA; cdr3_nt: TGTGCCAGCAGCAAAGGAGACACCTTAGAGCAGTACTTC; cdr3_aa: CASSKGDTLEQYF
v_call: TRBV15; j_call: TRBJ1-2; d_call: NA; clone_size: NA; cdr3_nt: TGTGCCACCAGCAGAGATTCCCGGACGGATGGCTACACCTTC; cdr3_aa: CATSRDSRTDGYTF
v_call: TRBV28; j_call: TRBJ2-7; d_call: NA; clone_size: NA; cdr3_nt: TGTGCCAGCAGTCAGTTGCTAGACGAGCAGTACTTC; cdr3_aa: CASSQLLDEQYF
v_call: TRBV11-1; j_call: TRBJ1-2; d_call: NA; clone_size: NA; cdr3_nt: TGTGCCAGCAGCCCAAGACAGACCTATGGCTACACCTTC; cdr3_aa: CASSPRQTYGYTF
v_call: TRBV5-1; j_call: TRBJ2-6; d_call: NA; clone_size: NA; cdr3_nt: TGCGCCAGCAGCTTGGAGGGCTCTGGGGCCAACGTCCTGACTTTC; cdr3_aa: CASSLEGSGANVLTF
v_call: TRBV4-1; j_call: TRBJ2-5; d_call: NA; clone_size: NA; cdr3_nt: TGCGCCAGCAGCCGACCAGGGATGGCATTCCAAGAGACCCAGTACTTC; cdr3_aa: CASSRPGMAFQETQYF
v_call: TRBV5-1; j_call: TRBJ1-2; d_call: TRBD1; clone_size: NA; cdr3_nt: TGCGCCAGCAGCTTGGAGGGACAGGGACCCTATGGCTACACCTTC; cdr3_aa: CASSLEGQGPYGYTF
v_call: TRBV27; j_call: TRBJ2-1; d_call: NA; clone_size: NA; cdr3_nt: TGTGCCAGCAGGCCCCGGAGCTCCTACAATGAGCAGTTCTTC; cdr3_aa: CASRPRSSYNEQFF
v_call: TRBV10-1; j_call: TRBJ1-4; d_call: NA; clone_size: NA; cdr3_nt: TGCGCCAGCAGTGGTGGAAACCGAATGGATGAAAAACTGTTTTTT; cdr3_aa: CASSGGNRMDEKLFF
v_call: TRBV18; j_call: TRBJ2-1; d_call: NA; clone_size: NA; cdr3_nt: TGTGCCAGCTCACCCGGGAGAGGGGGGAATGAGCAGTTCTTC; cdr3_aa: CASSPGRGGNEQFF
v_call: TRBV6-1; j_call: TRBJ2-4; d_call: NA; clone_size: once; cdr3_nt: TGTGCCAGCAGTGAATGGAGGGACGCGGCCAAAAACATTCAGTACTTC; cdr3_aa: CASSEWRDAAKNIQYF
v_call: TRBV7-2; j_call: TRBJ2-5; d_call: TRBD2; clone_size: NA; cdr3_nt: TGTGCCAGCAGAACGGGACTAGCGTTTCAAGAGACCCAGTACTTC; cdr3_aa: CASRTGLAFQETQYF